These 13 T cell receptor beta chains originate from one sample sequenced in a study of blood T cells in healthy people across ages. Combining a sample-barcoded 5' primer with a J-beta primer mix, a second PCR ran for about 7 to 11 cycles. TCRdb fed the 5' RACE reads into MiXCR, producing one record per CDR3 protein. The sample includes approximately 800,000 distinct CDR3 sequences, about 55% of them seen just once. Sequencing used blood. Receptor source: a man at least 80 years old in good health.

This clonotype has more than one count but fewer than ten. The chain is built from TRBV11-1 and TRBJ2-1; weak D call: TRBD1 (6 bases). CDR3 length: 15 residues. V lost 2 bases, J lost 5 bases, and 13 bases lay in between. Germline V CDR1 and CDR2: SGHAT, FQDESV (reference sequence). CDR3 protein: CASSLRSGAHNEQFF. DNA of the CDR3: TGTGCCAGCAGCTTAAGGTCAGGGGCTCACAATGAGCAGTTCTTC.

This CDR3 reads CASSLALAVYNEQFF. The CDR3 nucleotides read TGTGCCAGCAGTTTGGCGCTAGCGGTTTACAATGAGCAGTTCTTC. J is TRBJ2-1 and V is TRBV27; 7 bases map to TRBD2. CDR1 and CDR2 (germline): MNHEY, SMNVEV (reference sequence). The V and J ends lost 3 bases and 4 bases, in that order; junction bases with no gene match: 6. The CDR3 sequence is 15 residues long.

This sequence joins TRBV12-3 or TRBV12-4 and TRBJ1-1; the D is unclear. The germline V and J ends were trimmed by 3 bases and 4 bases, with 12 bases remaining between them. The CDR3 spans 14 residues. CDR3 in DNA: TGTGCCAGCAGTTTTTATTCCGGGTCCACTGAAGCTTTCTTT. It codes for CASSFYSGSTEAFF.

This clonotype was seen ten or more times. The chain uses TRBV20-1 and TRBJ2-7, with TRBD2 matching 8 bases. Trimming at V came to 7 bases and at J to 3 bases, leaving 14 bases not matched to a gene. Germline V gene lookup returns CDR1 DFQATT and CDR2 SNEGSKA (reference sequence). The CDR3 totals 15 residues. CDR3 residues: CSGTHVGLARYEQYF. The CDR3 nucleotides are TGCAGTGGTACACACGTCGGACTAGCCCGCTACGAGCAGTACTTC.

CDR3 amino acids: CASSPGDGTYEQYF. CDR3 DNA: TGTGCCAGTAGTCCTGGGGACGGTACCTACGAGCAGTACTTC. The chain carries TRBV19 and TRBJ2-7; perhaps D is TRBD1 or TRBD2 (5 bases each). Germline V CDR1 and CDR2: LNHDA, SQIVND (reference sequence). This CDR3 is built from 14 residues. V was clipped by 5 bases and J by 2 bases, with 13 bases between them.

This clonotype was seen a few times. The CDR3 DNA sequence: TGCAGTGCTTGGACTAGCGGCCTCCACGAGCAGTACTTC. Translated, it gives CSAWTSGLHEQYF. The chain is built from TRBV20-1 and TRBJ2-7, with 10 bases fitting TRBD2. V was clipped by 5 bases and J by 5 bases; unmatched bases: 6. Per germline, CDR1 DFQATT and CDR2 SNEGSKA (reference sequence). The length of the CDR3 is 13 residues.

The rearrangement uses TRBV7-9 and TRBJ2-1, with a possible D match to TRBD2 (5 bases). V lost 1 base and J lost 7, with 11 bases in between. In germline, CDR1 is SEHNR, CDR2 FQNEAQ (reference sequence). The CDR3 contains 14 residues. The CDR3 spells CASSLVGRWNEQFF. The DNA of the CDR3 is TGTGCCAGCAGCTTAGTAGGGAGATGGAATGAGCAGTTCTTC.

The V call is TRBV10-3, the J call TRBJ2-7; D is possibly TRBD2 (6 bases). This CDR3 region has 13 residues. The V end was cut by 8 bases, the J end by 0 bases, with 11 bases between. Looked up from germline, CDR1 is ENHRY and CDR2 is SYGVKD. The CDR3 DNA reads TGTGCCATCCAGGAGGGGACCTCCTACGAGCAGTACTTC. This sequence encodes CAIQEGTSYEQYF.

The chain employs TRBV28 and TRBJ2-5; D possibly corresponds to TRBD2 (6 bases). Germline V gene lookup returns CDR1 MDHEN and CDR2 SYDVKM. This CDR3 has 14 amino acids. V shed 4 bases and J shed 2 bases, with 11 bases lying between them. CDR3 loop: CASSSPGTQETQYF. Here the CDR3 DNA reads TGTGCCAGCAGTTCTCCCGGGACTCAAGAGACCCAGTACTTC.

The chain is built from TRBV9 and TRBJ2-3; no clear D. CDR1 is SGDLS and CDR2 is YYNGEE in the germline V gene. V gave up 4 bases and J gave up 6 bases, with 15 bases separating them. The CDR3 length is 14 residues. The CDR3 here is CASSPSAGWDTQYF. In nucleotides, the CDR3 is TGTGCCAGCAGCCCGTCCGCCGGGTGGGATACGCAGTATTTT.

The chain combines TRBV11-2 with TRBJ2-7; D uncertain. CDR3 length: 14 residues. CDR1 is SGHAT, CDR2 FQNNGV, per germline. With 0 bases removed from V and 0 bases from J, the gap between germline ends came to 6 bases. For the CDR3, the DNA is TGTGCCAGCAGCTTAGACCCCAGCTCCTACGAGCAGTACTTC. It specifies CASSLDPSSYEQYF.

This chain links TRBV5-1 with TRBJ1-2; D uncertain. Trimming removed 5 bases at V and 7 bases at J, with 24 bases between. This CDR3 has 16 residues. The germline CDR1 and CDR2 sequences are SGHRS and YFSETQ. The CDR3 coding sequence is TGCGCCAGCAGGCAGACCACCCGAGAGTCCGCGGGTGGCTACACCTTC. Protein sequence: CASRQTTRESAGGYTF.

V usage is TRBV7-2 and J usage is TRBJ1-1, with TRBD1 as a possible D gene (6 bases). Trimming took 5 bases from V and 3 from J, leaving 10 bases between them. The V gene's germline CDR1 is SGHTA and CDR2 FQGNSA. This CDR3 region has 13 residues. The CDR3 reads CASSPDRDTEAFF. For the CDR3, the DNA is TGTGCCAGCAGCCCGGACAGAGACACTGAAGCTTTCTTT.